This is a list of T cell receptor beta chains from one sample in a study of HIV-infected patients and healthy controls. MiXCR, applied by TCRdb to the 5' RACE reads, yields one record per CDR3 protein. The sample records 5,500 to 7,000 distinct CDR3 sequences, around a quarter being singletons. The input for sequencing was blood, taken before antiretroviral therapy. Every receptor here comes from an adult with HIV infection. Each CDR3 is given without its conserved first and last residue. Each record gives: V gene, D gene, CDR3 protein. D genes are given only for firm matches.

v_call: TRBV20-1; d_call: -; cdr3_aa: SARAGTGRTEAF
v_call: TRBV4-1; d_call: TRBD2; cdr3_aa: ASSQEGGTSAQETQY
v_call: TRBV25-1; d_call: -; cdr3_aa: ASSALVGAKDGYT
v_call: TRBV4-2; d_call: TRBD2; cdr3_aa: ASSQELGGSSSYEQY
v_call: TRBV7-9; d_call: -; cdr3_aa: ASSPKGPPGELF
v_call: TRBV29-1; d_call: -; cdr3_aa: SVAPPSGLGETQY
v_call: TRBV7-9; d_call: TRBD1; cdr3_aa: ASSLEQGTGPWAQY
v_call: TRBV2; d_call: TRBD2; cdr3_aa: ASDRSGGHSSGANVLT
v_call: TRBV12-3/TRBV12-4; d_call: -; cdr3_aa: ASSSLETQY
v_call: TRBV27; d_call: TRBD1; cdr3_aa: ASSLLGQGAETQY
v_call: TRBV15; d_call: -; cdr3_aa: ATSRDQGNSPLH
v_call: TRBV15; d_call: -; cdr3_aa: ATSREITGSTEAF
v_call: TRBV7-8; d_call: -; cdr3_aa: ASSLVQNTEAF
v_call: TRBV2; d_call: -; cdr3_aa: ASSDTRLINEQF
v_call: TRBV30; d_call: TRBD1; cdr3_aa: AWSTPPGGSGFNSYEQY
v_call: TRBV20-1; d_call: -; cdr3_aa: SARGHTGNTIY
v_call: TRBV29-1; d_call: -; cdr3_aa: SGQGTDTQY
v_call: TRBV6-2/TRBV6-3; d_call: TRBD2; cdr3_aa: ASSTRTSGGDTQY
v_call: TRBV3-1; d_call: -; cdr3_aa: ASSQRGGGRAYEQY
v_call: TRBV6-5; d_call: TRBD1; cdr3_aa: ASSYTGTGVHEAF
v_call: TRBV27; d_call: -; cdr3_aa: ASSWTDGSEAF
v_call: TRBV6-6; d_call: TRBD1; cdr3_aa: ASSWTGANTGELF
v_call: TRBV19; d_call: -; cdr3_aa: ASSIVVSGNTIY
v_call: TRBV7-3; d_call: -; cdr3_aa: ASSPRGDPTDTQY
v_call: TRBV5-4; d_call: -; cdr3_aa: ASRLPGQRNYGYT
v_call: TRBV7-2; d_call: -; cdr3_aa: ASSLAGTGKNTEAF
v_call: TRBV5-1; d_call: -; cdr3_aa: ASKPGGQVNTEAF
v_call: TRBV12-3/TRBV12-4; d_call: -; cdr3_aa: ASSFRQGYSYEQY
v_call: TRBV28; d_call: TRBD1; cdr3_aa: ASSLVRGLNTQAF
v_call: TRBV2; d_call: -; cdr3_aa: ASSPQLSGGGYGYT
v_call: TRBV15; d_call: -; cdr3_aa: STSRALLSMNTEAF
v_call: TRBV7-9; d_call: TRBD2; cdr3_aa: ASSLARRGAIRGQETQY
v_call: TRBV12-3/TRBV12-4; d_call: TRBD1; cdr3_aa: ASSTGQGDYGYT
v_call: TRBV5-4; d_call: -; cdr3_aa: ASSWPPGPPGAF
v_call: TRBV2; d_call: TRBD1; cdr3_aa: ASSPDRVNQPQH
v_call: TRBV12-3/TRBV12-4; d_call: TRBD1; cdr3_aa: ASMLTGTNTEAF
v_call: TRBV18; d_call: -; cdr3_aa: ASSPPDRSTYNEQF
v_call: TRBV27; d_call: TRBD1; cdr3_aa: ASSLLGTGNEQY
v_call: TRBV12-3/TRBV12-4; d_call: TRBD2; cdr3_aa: ASLKRERGAGDTQY
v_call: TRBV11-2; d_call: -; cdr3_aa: ASSLGFSGANVLT
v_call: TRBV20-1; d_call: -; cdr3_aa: SAGLRSRGTQY